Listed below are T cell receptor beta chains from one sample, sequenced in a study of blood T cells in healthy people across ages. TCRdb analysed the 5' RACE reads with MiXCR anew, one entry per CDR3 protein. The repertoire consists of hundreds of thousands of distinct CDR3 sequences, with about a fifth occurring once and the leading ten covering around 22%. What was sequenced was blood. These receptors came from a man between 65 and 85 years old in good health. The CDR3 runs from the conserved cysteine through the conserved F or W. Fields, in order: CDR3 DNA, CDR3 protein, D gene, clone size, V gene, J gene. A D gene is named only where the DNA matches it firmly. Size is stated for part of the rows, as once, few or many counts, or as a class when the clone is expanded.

CDR3 DNA: TGCGCCAGCAGCCAAGAATCGAGCCTGGACTATGGCTACACCTTC; CDR3 protein: CASSQESSLDYGYTF; D gene: .; clone size: .; V gene: TRBV4-1; J gene: TRBJ1-2
CDR3 DNA: TGCAGCGTTGAAGATCTCAGGGATAGAGAGACCCAGTACTTC; CDR3 protein: CSVEDLRDRETQYF; D gene: .; clone size: .; V gene: TRBV29-1; J gene: TRBJ2-5
CDR3 DNA: TGCAGTGCTACAACAGGGGGCACTGAAGCTTTCTTT; CDR3 protein: CSATTGGTEAFF; D gene: TRBD1; clone size: few; V gene: TRBV20-1; J gene: TRBJ1-1
CDR3 DNA: TGTGCCAGCAGCCTTAGCGGGGCTAATGAGCAGTTCTTC; CDR3 protein: CASSLSGANEQFF; D gene: TRBD2; clone size: .; V gene: TRBV13; J gene: TRBJ2-1
CDR3 DNA: TGTGCCAGCAGCCTCCCGGGGAGCTATGGCTACACCTTC; CDR3 protein: CASSLPGSYGYTF; D gene: .; clone size: .; V gene: TRBV3-1; J gene: TRBJ1-2
CDR3 DNA: TGCAGTGCTACACAGCGGTACAATGAGCAGTTCTTC; CDR3 protein: CSATQRYNEQFF; D gene: .; clone size: .; V gene: TRBV20-1; J gene: TRBJ2-1
CDR3 DNA: TGCAGTGGCAAGACAGGGGGAAGCGAGACCCAGTACTTC; CDR3 protein: CSGKTGGSETQYF; D gene: TRBD1; clone size: .; V gene: TRBV20-1; J gene: TRBJ2-5
CDR3 DNA: TGTGCCAGCAGTGTGGGGGGCCCCACAGATACGCAGTATTTT; CDR3 protein: CASSVGGPTDTQYF; D gene: .; clone size: .; V gene: TRBV7-7; J gene: TRBJ2-3
CDR3 DNA: TGTGCCAGCAGAACGACGACAGGGAATGGCTACACCTTC; CDR3 protein: CASRTTTGNGYTF; D gene: TRBD1; clone size: .; V gene: TRBV5-5; J gene: TRBJ1-2
CDR3 DNA: TGTGCCAGTTCTTACAGTACTAACTATGGCTACACCTTC; CDR3 protein: CASSYSTNYGYTF; D gene: .; clone size: few; V gene: TRBV11-3; J gene: TRBJ1-2
CDR3 DNA: TGTGCCAGCAACGAGCAGGAGTTAGCCAAAAACATTCAGTACTTC; CDR3 protein: CASNEQELAKNIQYF; D gene: .; clone size: .; V gene: TRBV28; J gene: TRBJ2-4
CDR3 DNA: TGTGCCAGACCTCCGGGACCAAACTATGGCTACACCTTC; CDR3 protein: CARPPGPNYGYTF; D gene: .; clone size: few; V gene: TRBV7-7; J gene: TRBJ1-2
CDR3 DNA: TGTGCCAGGGAGCAGTTCTCCACAGATACGCAGTATTTT; CDR3 protein: CAREQFSTDTQYF; D gene: .; clone size: few; V gene: TRBV7-9; J gene: TRBJ2-3
CDR3 DNA: TGTGCTAGTGGTTTGGCACTAGCTAGGGACCAAGAGACCCAGTACTTC; CDR3 protein: CASGLALARDQETQYF; D gene: .; clone size: few; V gene: TRBV12-5; J gene: TRBJ2-5
CDR3 DNA: TGCGCCAGCAGTCAAGAAGCTGGAAAAGAGACCCAGTACTTC; CDR3 protein: CASSQEAGKETQYF; D gene: .; clone size: .; V gene: TRBV23-1; J gene: TRBJ2-5
CDR3 DNA: TGTGCCAGCAGTTTGAGCACGGTTGCGCAGTATTTT; CDR3 protein: CASSLSTVAQYF; D gene: .; clone size: once; V gene: TRBV12-3/TRBV12-4; J gene: TRBJ2-3
CDR3 DNA: TGTGCCAGCAGCCGACAGGGGGGTTTTGGGACCCAGTACTTC; CDR3 protein: CASSRQGGFGTQYF; D gene: TRBD1; clone size: .; V gene: TRBV3-1; J gene: TRBJ2-5
CDR3 DNA: TGTGCCAGCTCACCACGAGCCCGCGGCAGCACAGATACGCAGTATTTT; CDR3 protein: CASSPRARGSTDTQYF; D gene: .; clone size: .; V gene: TRBV18; J gene: TRBJ2-3
CDR3 DNA: TGTGCCAGCAGCTTAATGGGGGTCAGGGCAGATACGCAGTATTTT; CDR3 protein: CASSLMGVRADTQYF; D gene: .; clone size: few; V gene: TRBV7-2; J gene: TRBJ2-3
CDR3 DNA: TGTGCCAGCGGCCGGGACAGGGCTACTAATTCACCCCTCCACTTT; CDR3 protein: CASGRDRATNSPLHF; D gene: TRBD1; clone size: .; V gene: TRBV7-8; J gene: TRBJ1-6
CDR3 DNA: TGTGCCAGCACCCGATTCGTCGGGAAGAACACTGAAGCTTTCTTT; CDR3 protein: CASTRFVGKNTEAFF; D gene: .; clone size: .; V gene: TRBV6-5; J gene: TRBJ1-1
CDR3 DNA: TGTGCCATCAGTGGCCAGGACGGCAATCAGCCCCAGCATTTT; CDR3 protein: CAISGQDGNQPQHF; D gene: .; clone size: .; V gene: TRBV10-3; J gene: TRBJ1-5
CDR3 DNA: TGCGCCAGCAGCTTCCCCTTGGGCAGGGATCGAGGCACAGATACGCAGTATTTT; CDR3 protein: CASSFPLGRDRGTDTQYF; D gene: .; clone size: once; V gene: TRBV5-1; J gene: TRBJ2-3
CDR3 DNA: TGTGCCAGCAGTCTGACTAGCGGGAGGATCGGCATTCAGTACTTC; CDR3 protein: CASSLTSGRIGIQYF; D gene: TRBD2; clone size: .; V gene: TRBV6-2/TRBV6-3; J gene: TRBJ2-4